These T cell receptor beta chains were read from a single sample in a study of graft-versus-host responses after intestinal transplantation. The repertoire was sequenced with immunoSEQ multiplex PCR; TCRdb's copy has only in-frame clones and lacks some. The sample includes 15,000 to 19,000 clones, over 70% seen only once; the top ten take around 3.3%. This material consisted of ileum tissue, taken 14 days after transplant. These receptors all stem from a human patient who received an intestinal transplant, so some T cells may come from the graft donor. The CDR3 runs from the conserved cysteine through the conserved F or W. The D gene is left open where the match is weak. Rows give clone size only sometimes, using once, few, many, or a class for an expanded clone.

CDR3nt: TGTGCCAGCAGTTACGGACAGGCGACTTACAATGAGCAGTTCTTC; CDR3aa: CASSYGQATYNEQFF; v_gene: TRBV2; abundance: NA; d_gene: TRBD1; j_gene: TRBJ2-1
CDR3nt: TGTGCCAGCAGCTTATCCCTACTAGCGGGAGAGACCCAGTACTTC; CDR3aa: CASSLSLLAGETQYF; v_gene: TRBV7-2; abundance: few; d_gene: TRBD2; j_gene: TRBJ2-5
CDR3nt: TGTGCCAGCAGTAGGTGTCAGGGTCCCCCTTTC; CDR3aa: CASSRCQGPPF; v_gene: TRBV6-1; abundance: NA; d_gene: NA; j_gene: TRBJ2-7
CDR3nt: TGTGCCATCAGTGAAACGGACGGACGAACCTACGAGCAGTACTTC; CDR3aa: CAISETDGRTYEQYF; v_gene: TRBV10-3; abundance: NA; d_gene: NA; j_gene: TRBJ2-7
CDR3nt: TGTGCCAGCAGTTACTGGACAGGGGATGGTAATGAGCAGTTCTTC; CDR3aa: CASSYWTGDGNEQFF; v_gene: TRBV6-5; abundance: once; d_gene: TRBD1; j_gene: TRBJ2-1
CDR3nt: TGTGCCAGCAGCCCCAGCGGGGGCGGCTACGAGCAGTACTTC; CDR3aa: CASSPSGGGYEQYF; v_gene: TRBV7-2; abundance: NA; d_gene: TRBD2; j_gene: TRBJ2-7
CDR3nt: TGTGCCAGCTCACCCCAAGGACAGGGGATGGGCTACACCTTC; CDR3aa: CASSPQGQGMGYTF; v_gene: TRBV18; abundance: NA; d_gene: TRBD1; j_gene: TRBJ1-2
CDR3nt: TGTGCCTGGACGGGGGGACGCTCGGGTTTCCGGGCGAACACCGGGGAGCTGTTTTTT; CDR3aa: CAWTGGRSGFRANTGELFF; v_gene: TRBV30; abundance: NA; d_gene: TRBD2; j_gene: TRBJ2-2
CDR3nt: TGTGCCAGCAGTTTCACGGACTACGAGCAGTACTTC; CDR3aa: CASSFTDYEQYF; v_gene: TRBV28; abundance: few; d_gene: NA; j_gene: TRBJ2-7
CDR3nt: TGTGCCAGCAGTGACTGGGACAGCCGAAACTATGGCTACACCTTC; CDR3aa: CASSDWDSRNYGYTF; v_gene: TRBV6-5; abundance: NA; d_gene: TRBD1; j_gene: TRBJ1-2
CDR3nt: TGTGCCAGCAGCTTAGCTGGGGGACAGGGGGCAGGGAATTCACCCCTCCACTTT; CDR3aa: CASSLAGGQGAGNSPLHF; v_gene: TRBV7-2; abundance: NA; d_gene: TRBD1; j_gene: TRBJ1-6
CDR3nt: TGTGCCAGCAGGATTGCCGCCCCGCCGCAGTACTTC; CDR3aa: CASRIAAPPQYF; v_gene: TRBV2; abundance: NA; d_gene: NA; j_gene: TRBJ2-7
CDR3nt: TGTGCCAGCAGTTTATCAGGCGCGGGAGAAGTCGACGAGCAGTACTTC; CDR3aa: CASSLSGAGEVDEQYF; v_gene: TRBV27; abundance: NA; d_gene: TRBD2; j_gene: TRBJ2-7
CDR3nt: TGTGCCAGCGGGGGACTCTCAAATGAGCAGTTCTTC; CDR3aa: CASGGLSNEQFF; v_gene: TRBV6-1; abundance: once; d_gene: NA; j_gene: TRBJ2-1
CDR3nt: TGTGCCAGCAGTGGGGACAGGGGGAATGAGCAGTTCTTC; CDR3aa: CASSGDRGNEQFF; v_gene: TRBV6-1; abundance: NA; d_gene: TRBD1; j_gene: TRBJ2-1
CDR3nt: TGTGCCAGCAGCGTCGATCCTAGCGGGGGGGCAGATACGCAGTATTTT; CDR3aa: CASSVDPSGGADTQYF; v_gene: TRBV9; abundance: NA; d_gene: TRBD2; j_gene: TRBJ2-3
CDR3nt: TGTGCCAGCAGCTTACCGACAGGGGGAGGCGGGGAGCTGTTTTTT; CDR3aa: CASSLPTGGGGELFF; v_gene: TRBV7-2; abundance: NA; d_gene: TRBD1; j_gene: TRBJ2-2
CDR3nt: TGTGCCAGCAGTGAGCTCGATCAGCCCCAGCATTTT; CDR3aa: CASSELDQPQHF; v_gene: TRBV6-1; abundance: once; d_gene: NA; j_gene: TRBJ1-5
CDR3nt: TGTGCCTGGAACACGGTTGTCTATGGCTACACCTTC; CDR3aa: CAWNTVVYGYTF; v_gene: TRBV30; abundance: NA; d_gene: NA; j_gene: TRBJ1-2
CDR3nt: TGTGCCATCAGTGAGGCGCAGGGCGGGGGTAGCCAGCCCCAGCATTTT; CDR3aa: CAISEAQGGGSQPQHF; v_gene: TRBV10-3; abundance: NA; d_gene: NA; j_gene: TRBJ1-5
CDR3nt: TGTGCCAGCAGTTTCGGGGGGACCTACGAGCAGTACTTC; CDR3aa: CASSFGGTYEQYF; v_gene: TRBV27; abundance: few; d_gene: TRBD2; j_gene: TRBJ2-7
CDR3nt: TGTGCCAGCAGTGGAACAGAGACCCAGTACTTC; CDR3aa: CASSGTETQYF; v_gene: TRBV6-1; abundance: NA; d_gene: NA; j_gene: TRBJ2-5
CDR3nt: TGTGCTAGTGGCTCAGGATACGACTATGGCTACACCTTC; CDR3aa: CASGSGYDYGYTF; v_gene: TRBV12-5; abundance: NA; d_gene: NA; j_gene: TRBJ1-2
CDR3nt: TGTGCCAGCAGCCAATCCATAGCGGGGATATACAATGAGCAGTTCTTC; CDR3aa: CASSQSIAGIYNEQFF; v_gene: TRBV4-2; abundance: NA; d_gene: TRBD2; j_gene: TRBJ2-1
CDR3nt: TGTGCCAGCAGCTTCCGGCAGCCGAGTGGAAACACCATATATTTT; CDR3aa: CASSFRQPSGNTIYF; v_gene: TRBV4-2; abundance: few; d_gene: NA; j_gene: TRBJ1-3
CDR3nt: TGTGCCAGCAGCTTAGGGACAGGGGGCAATGAGCAGTTCTTC; CDR3aa: CASSLGTGGNEQFF; v_gene: TRBV7-3; abundance: NA; d_gene: TRBD1; j_gene: TRBJ2-1
CDR3nt: TGTGCCAGCAGTTACACGAACAGGGCAACTAATGAAAAACTGTTTTTT; CDR3aa: CASSYTNRATNEKLFF; v_gene: TRBV6-5; abundance: NA; d_gene: NA; j_gene: TRBJ1-4